One and the same sample provided the 27 T cell receptor beta chains below, sequenced in a study of Ad26.COV2.S vaccination and SARS-CoV-2 variants. This table comes from immunoSEQ multiplex PCR, and its TCRdb copy is limited to in-frame clones, with some not included. The sample has some 390,000 clones, 75% to 90% seen once; the top ten hold approximately 1.9%. The treatment is: about 20 received Ad26.COV2.S at low or high dose, single or two shots; about 5 received placebo; per-sample allocation not given. Samples came from day 63 after the first vaccine or placebo injection. The material was peripheral blood, obtained in a trial of Ad26.COV2.S vaccine versus placebo. These receptors were obtained from a person aged 18-65 years who received the Ad26.COV2.S COVID-19 vaccine or a placebo.

This clone was detected a few times. V gene TRBV24-1 combines with J gene TRBJ2-7; perhaps TRBD1 as D (5 bases). The ends were cut back, 7 bases at V and 2 bases at J, with 11 bases in the middle. Germline V gene sequence: CDR1 KGHDR, CDR2 SFDVKD. The CDR3 spans 13 residues. As DNA, the CDR3 is TGTGCCACCAGAAGGACACCTCCCTACGAGCAGTACTTC. This codes for CATRRTPPYEQYF.

This clone was observed once. The chain uses TRBV19 and TRBJ2-2; 12 nucleotides match TRBD2. This CDR3 comprises 18 residues. The germline V gene encodes CDR1 LNHDA and CDR2 SQIVND (reference sequence). With V trimmed by 5 bases and J by 7 bases, 14 bases remained unmatched. CDR3 region: CASSVGLAGPGGVGELFF. The CDR3 DNA follows: TGTGCCAGTAGTGTCGGACTAGCGGGACCCGGAGGGGTCGGGGAGCTGTTTTTT.

The rearrangement uses TRBV7-8 and TRBJ1-2; D may be TRBD1 (6 bases). The V end lost 3 bases, the J end lost 6 bases, and 20 bases lay between the germline ends. CDR1 SGHVS and CDR2 FQNEAQ come from the germline V gene. CDR3 length: 16 residues. CDR3 sequence: CASSLVQGSPPNGYTF. The CDR3 DNA reads TGTGCCAGCAGCTTGGTACAGGGCTCTCCTCCGAATGGCTACACCTTC.

The rearrangement joins TRBV12-5 to TRBJ2-5, with unresolved D. Trimming removed 3 bases at V and 4 bases at J, with 15 bases between. CDR1 and CDR2 (germline): LGHNT, FRNRAP. The CDR3 extends over 15 amino acids. The CDR3 region has the DNA TGTGCTAGTGGTTTTAGTGGGCCGTCGGGAGAGACCCAGTACTTC. It specifies CASGFSGPSGETQYF. Full variable domain (rest looked up from reference TRBV12-5 and TRBJ2-5): DARVTQTPRHKVTEMGQEVTMRCQPILGHNTVFWYRQTMMQGLELLAYFRNRAPLDDSGMPKDRFSAEMPDATLATLKIQPSEPRDSAVYFCASGFSGPSGETQYFGPGTRLLVL.

The rearrangement links TRBV7-3 to TRBJ2-7; D perhaps matches TRBD2 (6 bases). Germline CDR1 reads SGHTA; CDR2 reads FQGTGA. The ends were cut back, 3 bases at V and 6 bases at J, with 9 bases in the middle. The CDR3 totals 12 residues. CDR3 DNA sequence: TGTGCCAGCAGCTTGGGGGGAAGCGAGCAGTACTTC. It is translated as CASSLGGSEQYF.

The genes are TRBV18 and TRBJ1-5; D not resolved. Trimming took off 3 bases at V and 2 bases at J, with 17 bases between the two ends. The CDR3 totals 17 residues. Germline V gene sequence: CDR1 KGHSH, CDR2 LQKENI. Here the CDR3 reads CASSPLAGLGGNQPQHF. In DNA form, the CDR3 reads TGTGCCAGCTCACCCCTAGCTGGGTTGGGCGGCAATCAGCCCCAGCATTTT.

V usage is TRBV6-6 and J usage is TRBJ2-7; 7 positions match TRBD2. This CDR3 has 13 residues. V lost 2 bases, J lost 2 bases, and 0 bases stayed unmatched. CDR1 and CDR2 (germline): MNHNY, SVGAGI (reference sequence). The CDR3, as DNA: TGTGCCAGCAGTTACGGGAGGGCCTACGAGCAGTACTTC. Translation gives CASSYGRAYEQYF.

This clone showed up just a few times. The V gene is TRBV19, the J gene TRBJ1-2; D ambiguous. Germline V gene data show CDR1 as LNHDA and CDR2 as SQIVND (reference sequence). The CDR3 length is 14 residues. The germline V and J ends were trimmed by 9 bases and 4 bases, with 18 bases remaining between them. CDR3 nucleotides: TGTGCCAGCAAGAGTGCAGGTTTGGGCTATGGCTACACCTTC. Its protein is CASKSAGLGYGYTF.

The V call is TRBV6-5, the J call TRBJ2-1; possibly TRBD2 for D (5 bases). The CDR3 length is 15 residues. The V end was cut by 2 bases, the J end by 2 bases, with 10 bases between. CDR1 is MNHEY, CDR2 SVGAGI, per germline. The CDR3 region is CASSYSGTAYNEQFF. CDR3 DNA: TGTGCCAGCAGTTACAGCGGCACAGCCTACAATGAGCAGTTCTTC.

The rearrangement joins TRBV3-1 (or the pseudogene TRBV3-2) to TRBJ2-2, with D hard to call. Trimming took off 7 bases at V and 1 base at J, with 13 bases between the two ends. Germline V gives CDR1 LGHDT, CDR2 YNNKEL (reference sequence). The CDR3 extends over 15 amino acids. The DNA of the CDR3 is TGTGCCAGCACCATGATGGCTGGGAACACCGGGGAGCTGTTTTTT. As protein: CASTMMAGNTGELFF.

This chain links TRBV29-1 with TRBJ2-1; no clear D. This CDR3 has 11 residues. The germline V gene has CDR1 SQVTM and CDR2 ANQGSEA. V gave up 2 bases and J gave up 8 bases, with 7 bases separating them. The CDR3 sequence is CSVELGDEQFF. The CDR3 DNA reads TGCAGCGTTGAACTTGGGGATGAGCAGTTCTTC.

Concerning this clone: The same CDR3 also results from other DNA sequences found in this sample. The chain carries TRBV5-1 and TRBJ1-2, with a weak D call TRBD1 (5 bases). With 2 bases removed from V and 2 bases from J, the gap between germline ends came to 7 bases. Germline-derived CDR1 and CDR2 are SGHRS and YFSETQ. The CDR3 length is 13 residues. DNA for the CDR3: TGCGCCAGCAGCTTACGGGGGAACTATGGCTACACCTTC. It specifies CASSLRGNYGYTF. Drawing the rest from reference TRBV5-1 and TRBJ1-2, the complete variable domain is KAGVTQTPRYLIKTRGQQVTLSCSPISGHRSVSWYQQTPGQGLQFLFEYFSETQRNKGNFPGRFSGRQFSNSRSEMNVSTLELGDSALYLCASSLRGNYGYTFGSGTRLTVV.

This chain joins TRBV7-6 and TRBJ2-2, with D possibly TRBD2 on 5 matching bases. This CDR3 has 15 amino acids. Germline V lookup: CDR1 SGHVS, CDR2 FNYEAQ. With 6 bases removed from V and 3 bases from J, the gap between germline ends came to 14 bases. The CDR3 DNA reads TGTGCCAGCAGGGTTGGGGTGGGAGACACCGGGGAGCTGTTTTTT. Its protein product is CASRVGVGDTGELFF.

To note about this clone: This CDR3 is also generated by other DNA sequences in the sample. This CDR3 is CASSLVGGGEQFF. The CDR3 DNA follows: TGTGCCAGCAGTTTAGTCGGGGGTGGTGAGCAGTTCTTC. The chain joins TRBV12-3 or TRBV12-4 to TRBJ2-1, with D perhaps matching TRBD2 (6 bases). There are 13 residues in the CDR3. V dropped 1 base and J dropped 9 bases, with 10 bases sitting between them.

This clone was seen only once. The rearrangement uses TRBV4-3 and TRBJ1-4; no clear D gene. The length of the CDR3 is 15 residues. With 0 bases removed from V and 0 bases from J, the gap between germline ends came to 5 bases. CDR1 LGHNA and CDR2 YSLEER come from the germline V gene. In DNA, the CDR3 is TGCGCCAGCAGCCAAGATGCAGCAACTAATGAAAAACTGTTTTTT. Translated, it gives CASSQDAATNEKLFF.

This clone was counted between two and nine times. The DNA of the CDR3 is TGTGCCAGCAGTTCAGACAGGCTGGCCAATCAGCCCCAGCATTTT. Translating gives CASSSDRLANQPQHF. The J gene is TRBJ1-5, the V gene TRBV28; D is possibly TRBD1 (6 bases). CDR3 size: 15 residues. The germline V and J ends were trimmed by 4 bases and 3 bases, with 13 bases remaining between them. Germline CDR1 and CDR2: MDHEN and SYDVKM.

The J gene is TRBJ2-2, the V gene TRBV7-9; 9 bases line up with TRBD1. Germline V gene data show CDR1 as SEHNR and CDR2 as FQNEAQ (reference sequence). The CDR3 is 15 residues long. The junction had 3 bases not matched to a gene; V was cut back by 1 base and J by 6 bases. The chain's CDR3 is CASSLGQGEAGELFF. The CDR3 DNA is TGTGCCAGCAGCTTAGGACAGGGGGAAGCCGGGGAGCTGTTTTTT.

The V call is TRBV6-5, the J call TRBJ2-5, with D hard to call. This CDR3 is built from 13 residues. Germline CDR1 is MNHEY and CDR2 is SVGAGI. The DNA of the CDR3 is TGTGCAGCCTGGCGGCCCGATCAAGAGACCCAGTACTTC. The encoded protein is CAAWRPDQETQYF.

The CDR3 DNA reads as TGTGCCACCTCGGTCGCAGGGGGATTTGGAGAGACCCAGTACTTC. Encoded protein: CATSVAGGFGETQYF. The gene calls are TRBV6-5 and TRBJ2-5; 7 bases are a match to TRBD1. Germline trimming cut 10 bases from V and 4 bases from J; bases unmatched to any gene: 15. The CDR3 loop spans 15 amino acids. The V gene's germline CDR1 is MNHEY and CDR2 SVGAGI.

V usage is TRBV29-1 and J usage is TRBJ2-7, with D perhaps matching TRBD1 or TRBD2 (5 bases each). Trimming removed 1 base at V and 2 bases at J, with 6 bases between. CDR3 length equals 12 residues. Germline V CDR1 and CDR2: SQVTM, ANQGSEA. This CDR3 reads CSVEGDAYEQYF. Here the CDR3 DNA reads TGCAGCGTTGAAGGGGACGCCTACGAGCAGTACTTC.

This CDR3 reads CASSDSPPTTEAFF. CDR3 bases: TGCGCCAGCAGCGACAGTCCCCCTACCACTGAAGCTTTCTTT. The rearrangement links TRBV5-1 to TRBJ1-1; the D gene is possibly TRBD1 (5 bases). The CDR3 has 14 amino acids. Trimming cost V 4 bases and J 4 bases, with 14 bases left between them. Germline V gene lookup returns CDR1 SGHRS and CDR2 YFSETQ.

This chain joins TRBV13 and TRBJ2-3, with TRBD1 matching 10 bases. Trimming took 4 bases from V and 3 from J; bases not matched to a gene: 4. Germline CDR1 reads PRHDT; CDR2 reads FYEKMQ (reference sequence). The CDR3 loop spans 15 amino acids. CDR3 loop: CASSSDRGITDTQYF. As DNA, the CDR3 is TGTGCCAGCAGCTCGGACAGGGGGATAACAGATACGCAGTATTTT.

This chain's CDR3 is CAVRGGFEKLFF. The CDR3 DNA sequence: TGTGCCGTTAGGGGAGGGTTTGAAAAACTGTTTTTT. The rearrangement uses TRBV19 and TRBJ1-4; possibly TRBD1 for D (5 bases). The CDR3 runs 12 residues. V gave up 11 bases and J gave up 7 bases, with 14 bases separating them. The germline V gene encodes CDR1 LNHDA and CDR2 SQIVND (reference sequence).

This chain joins TRBV11-2 and TRBJ1-6; D gene ambiguous. Germline CDR1 reads SGHAT; CDR2 reads FQNNGV. The V end lost 5 bases, the J end lost 0 bases, and 11 bases lay between the germline ends. The length of the CDR3 is 16 residues. This chain's CDR3 is CASSQTRASYNSPLHF. CDR3 DNA: TGTGCCAGCAGCCAGACAAGGGCCTCCTATAATTCACCCCTCCACTTT.

The chain couples TRBV6-6 to TRBJ2-7; TRBD2 is a possible D gene (5 bases). CDR1 is MNHNY and CDR2 is SVGAGI in the germline V gene (reference sequence). CDR3 size: 15 residues. V shed 4 bases and J shed 2 bases, with 15 bases lying between them. CDR3 bases: TGTGCCAGCAGTTCAGCGACCGGGAATACCTACGAGCAGTACTTC. Translation gives CASSSATGNTYEQYF.

This rearrangement joins TRBV9 to TRBJ2-2; D unresolved. Deletions cut 0 bases from V and 0 bases from J, with 3 bases between. This CDR3 region has 14 residues. Germline lookup yields CDR1 SGDLS and CDR2 YYNGEE. This CDR3 reads CASSVGANTGELFF. The CDR3 coding sequence is TGTGCCAGCAGCGTAGGGGCGAACACCGGGGAGCTGTTTTTT.

In its sample, this clone was seen once. Other DNA sequences within the sample encode an identical CDR3. CDR3 residues: CAISGGSSYNEQFF. The CDR3 nucleotides read TGTGCCATCAGTGGCGGGAGCTCCTACAATGAGCAGTTCTTC. The chain recombines TRBV10-3 with TRBJ2-1; 7 bases are a match to TRBD2. From germline, CDR1 is ENHRY and CDR2 SYGVKD. The CDR3 sequence is 14 residues long. Trimming removed 4 bases from V and 0 bases from J; junction bases left unmatched: 0.